This T cell receptor beta chain came from a study of cytomegalovirus exposure and HLA in healthy donors. Broader study findings: A list of approximately 150 TCR beta chains associated with cytomegalovirus was given. Rarity characterized most TCR sequences, yet some public TCRs appeared in many donors.

In its sample, this clone was seen once. Its specificity is unknown. Germline lookup yields CDR1 MDHEN and CDR2 SYDVKM. The V and J ends lost 4 bases and 3 bases, in that order; junction bases with no gene match: 3. The CDR3 has 13 amino acids. The protocol was immunoSEQ multiplex PCR, while the TCRdb copy is restricted to in-frame clones and leaves out a portion. Counted here are tens of thousands of clones, around 96% occurring once; the ten biggest clones make up 0.6% to 0.85%. Material: PBMCs. This TCR was recovered from a man between 18 and 29 years old in good health and CMV-seronegative. This chain connects TRBV28 to TRBJ2-7; 7 nucleotides agree with TRBD1. The CDR3 is CASSSRDSYEQYF. CDR3 bases: TGTGCCAGCAGTTCTCGGGACAGCTACGAGCAGTACTTC.